This T cell receptor beta chain stems from a study of control samples from healthy donors and cancer patients. Profiled with immunoSEQ multiplex PCR; TCRdb holds only in-frame clones, not every one. The table shows just over 50,000 clones, with about nine tenths occurring only once. The ends lost 5 bases at V and 4 bases at J; junction bases unmatched: 5. CDR3 length equals 15 residues. The germline V gene encodes CDR1 SGHTA and CDR2 FQGTGA. Sequencing was done on a sample of PBMCs. This TCR derives from a man in his fifties with head and neck cancer. The chain combines TRBV7-3 with TRBJ2-6; 7 bases are shared with TRBD2. CDR3 amino acids: CASSPGLSGANVLTF. CDR3 bases: TGTGCCAGCAGCCCGGGACTATCCGGGGCCAACGTCCTGACTTTC.